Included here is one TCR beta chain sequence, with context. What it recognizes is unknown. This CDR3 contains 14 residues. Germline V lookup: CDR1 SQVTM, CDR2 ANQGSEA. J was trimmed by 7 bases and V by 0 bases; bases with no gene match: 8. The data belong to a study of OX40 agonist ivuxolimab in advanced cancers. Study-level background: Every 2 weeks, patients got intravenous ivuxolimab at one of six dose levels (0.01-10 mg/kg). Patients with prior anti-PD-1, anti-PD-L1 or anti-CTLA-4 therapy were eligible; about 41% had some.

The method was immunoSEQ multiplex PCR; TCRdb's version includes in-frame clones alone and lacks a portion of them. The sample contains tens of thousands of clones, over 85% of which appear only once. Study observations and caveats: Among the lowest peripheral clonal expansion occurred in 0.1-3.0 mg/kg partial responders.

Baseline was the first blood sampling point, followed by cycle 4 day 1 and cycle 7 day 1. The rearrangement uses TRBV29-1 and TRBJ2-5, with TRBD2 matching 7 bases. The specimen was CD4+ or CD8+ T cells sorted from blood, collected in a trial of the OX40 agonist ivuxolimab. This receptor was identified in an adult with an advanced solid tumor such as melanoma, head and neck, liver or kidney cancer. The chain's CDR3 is CSVEDRGEAGTQYF. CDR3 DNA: TGCAGCGTTGAAGATCGGGGGGAGGCGGGGACCCAGTACTTC.